This entry lists 14 T cell receptor beta chains sequenced from one sample in a study of CD8+CD57+ T cells in acquired aplastic anemia. Both TCR beta VDJ combination and CDR3 sequence profiling were carried out. Genomic DNA was the template for this profiling. TCRdb re-analysed the reads in MiXCR, keeping a single row per CDR3 protein. The profile covers around 180,000 distinct CDR3 sequences, with 55% to 70% appearing a single time and 45% taken by the ten largest. The sample was sorted CD4+, CD8+, or CD8+CD57+ T cells (not recorded which) from PBMCs. These receptor sequences come from a human donor in good health.

The V gene is TRBV15, the J gene TRBJ1-6; 8 nucleotides match TRBD1. The V segment lost 11 bases and the J segment 6 bases; nucleotides outside the gene matches: 9. The CDR3 loop spans 14 amino acids. Per germline, CDR1 LNHNV and CDR2 YYDKDF (reference sequence). As DNA, the CDR3 is TGTGCCGTCAGCAGTGGACAGGGTAATTCACCCCTCCACTTT. It specifies CAVSSGQGNSPLHF.

This clonotype occurred many times. The chain has TRBV5-8 and TRBJ2-1, with TRBD2 as a possible D gene (6 bases). The V gene lost 0 bases and the J gene lost 1 base, with 8 bases spanning the gap. Germline V gene sequence: CDR1 SGHTS, CDR2 YDEGEE. The CDR3 contains 15 residues. CDR3 in amino acids: CASSLGLDSYNEQFF. CDR3 DNA sequence: TGTGCCAGCAGCTTGGGACTAGATTCCTACAATGAGCAGTTCTTC.

CDR3 bases: TGTGCCAGCAGCGGTGGCCTAGCGGTTCAGCCCGCAGATACGCAGTATTTT. This translates into CASSGGLAVQPADTQYF. This chain links TRBV9 with TRBJ2-3, with 7 bases matching TRBD2. The CDR3 covers 17 residues. After removal of 3 bases from V and 4 bases from J, the junction contained 14 bases not matched to a gene. Germline CDR1 SGDLS, CDR2 YYNGEE.

J is TRBJ2-5 and V is TRBV20-1; 12 bases match TRBD2. Losses at the gene ends were 6 bases for V and 4 bases for J; bases not matched to a gene: 12. The germline CDR1 and CDR2 sequences are DFQATT and SNEGSKA (reference sequence). The CDR3 sequence is 16 residues long. The CDR3 nucleotides are TGCAGTGCAACGACTAGCGGGAGTTTACGGTTAGAGACCCAGTACTTC. This sequence encodes CSATTSGSLRLETQYF.

The chain joins TRBV10-1 to TRBJ2-7; D possibly corresponds to TRBD2 (5 bases). CDR3 length: 14 amino acids. Germline V gene lookup returns CDR1 WNHNN and CDR2 SYGVQD (reference sequence). Trimming cost V 10 bases and J 3 bases, with 19 bases left between them. As DNA, the CDR3 is TGCGCCACCATACCGACCCTCGGGGACTACGAGCAGTACTTC. Protein sequence: CATIPTLGDYEQYF.

The V and J genes are TRBV7-8 and TRBJ1-1; D call uncertain. CDR1 is SGHVS and CDR2 is FQNEAQ in the germline V gene. Trimming removed 2 bases at V and 5 bases at J, with 12 bases between. CDR3 length equals 14 residues. In DNA, the CDR3 is TGTGCCAGCAGCTTAAGACACACTGCGACTGAAGCTTTCTTT. Its protein is CASSLRHTATEAFF.

The chain employs TRBV7-9 and TRBJ1-1; a weak D match, TRBD1 (5 bases). Germline-derived CDR1 and CDR2 are SEHNR and FQNEAQ (reference sequence). This CDR3 contains 14 residues. V shed 2 bases and J shed 10 bases, with 17 bases lying between them. The CDR3 loop reads CASSLTPNLGAAFF. In nucleotides, the CDR3 is TGTGCCAGCAGCTTAACGCCTAATCTAGGGGCAGCTTTCTTT.

On this clonotype itself: Possible read error: a much larger clone is one base away. The genes are TRBV11-2 and TRBJ2-3; 14 nucleotides agree with TRBD2. The CDR3 is 17 residues long. Germline V gene lookup returns CDR1 SGHAT and CDR2 FQNNGV. Losses at the gene ends were 5 bases for V and 3 bases for J; bases not matched to a gene: 7. For the CDR3, the DNA is TGTGCCAGCAGCCCTAGGACTAGCGGGAGGATGACAGATACGCAGTATTTT. This translates into CASSPRTSGRMTDTQYF.

This clonotype was recorded a few times. The chain couples TRBV24-1 to TRBJ2-3, with D possibly matching TRBD2 (6 bases). The V and J ends lost 9 bases and 0 bases respectively, with 15 bases between them. Germline lookup yields CDR1 KGHDR and CDR2 SFDVKD. The CDR3 consists of 15 residues. Here the CDR3 reads CATSRRGASTDTQYF. CDR3 nucleotides: TGTGCCACCTCGCGCCGCGGGGCTAGCACAGATACGCAGTATTTT.

This chain joins TRBV7-6 and TRBJ1-1; D not certain. The CDR3 is made up of 13 amino acids. Germline V gene lookup returns CDR1 SGHVS and CDR2 FNYEAQ. V lost 3 bases to trimming and J lost 1 base, with 6 bases between them. The CDR3 spells CASSLTTNTEAFF. For the CDR3, the DNA is TGTGCCAGCAGCTTGACCACGAACACTGAAGCTTTCTTT.

This clonotype has just a few counts. J is TRBJ2-7 and V is TRBV25-1, with TRBD1 matching 8 bases. The CDR3 loop spans 15 amino acids. Germline-derived CDR1 and CDR2 are MGHDK and SYGVNS. The J segment lost 3 bases and the V segment lost 3 bases, leaving 7 bases of the junction unmatched. CDR3 residues: CASSDLRDRYYEQYF. The CDR3 DNA sequence: TGTGCCAGCAGTGACCTCCGGGACAGGTACTACGAGCAGTACTTC.

This clonotype was counted only a few times. This sequence joins TRBV15 and TRBJ2-7, with D maybe TRBD1 (6 bases). V was shortened by 0 bases and J by 3 bases, with 9 bases between the two germline ends. There are 14 residues in the CDR3. Germline lookup yields CDR1 LNHNV and CDR2 YYDKDF (reference sequence). CDR3 DNA sequence: TGTGCCACCAGCAGAGATGTAGGGGGCTACGAGCAGTACTTC. The encoded protein is CATSRDVGGYEQYF. Complete variable domain (other parts from reference TRBV15 and TRBJ2-7): DAMVIQNPRYQVTQFGKPVTLSCSQTLNHNVMYWYQQKSSQAPKLLFHYYDKDFNNEADTPDNFQSRRPNTSFCFLDIRSPGLGDTAMYLCATSRDVGGYEQYFGPGTRLTVT.

This clonotype occurred a few times. The J gene is TRBJ1-2, the V gene TRBV20-1, with 11 bases lining up with TRBD1. Germline assignment: CDR1 DFQATT and CDR2 SNEGSKA (reference sequence). J was trimmed by 7 bases and V by 0 bases; bases with no gene match: 10. The length of the CDR3 is 16 residues. The CDR3 is CSARDLGQGEMGGYTF. The CDR3 coding sequence is TGCAGTGCTAGAGATTTGGGACAGGGGGAGATGGGTGGCTACACCTTC.

The chain joins TRBV24-1 to TRBJ2-3, with D unresolved. The germline gives CDR1 KGHDR, CDR2 SFDVKD. The CDR3 loop spans 13 amino acids. With 7 bases removed from V and 2 bases from J, the gap between germline ends came to 9 bases. The CDR3 loop reads CATSRAYTDTQYF. In nucleotides, the CDR3 is TGTGCCACCAGCCGGGCCTACACAGATACGCAGTATTTT.